Presented here are 5 T cell receptor beta chains from one specimen sequenced in a study of cytomegalovirus exposure and HLA in healthy donors (TCRdb year 2017). Receptor libraries were prepared by the immunoSEQ multiplex PCR assay. A mixture of 60 forward primers for TCR Vbeta segments and 13 reverse primers for TCR Jbeta segments was used in the multiplex PCR. The source is immuneACCESS, and TCRdb retained only in-frame sequences with V and J called. Part of the clones is not carried over; for the studies checked, unresolved V genes explain less than half of this, and the remainder is unexplained. A total of 95,000 to 130,000 clones appear in this sample, 65% to 90% of them only once. The ten largest make up under 4% of the sample. Specimen: PBMCs. These receptors were obtained from a woman aged 25 to 39 in good health and CMV-seronegative.

This chain connects TRBV7-8 to TRBJ2-7, with D maybe TRBD1 (5 bases). V lost 4 bases and J lost 2, with 15 bases in between. CDR1 SGHVS and CDR2 FQNEAQ come from the germline V gene. The CDR3 extends over 15 amino acids. The chain's CDR3 is CASSSGRQRTYEQYF. CDR3 coding DNA: TGTGCCAGCAGCTCCGGTAGACAGAGAACCTACGAGCAGTACTTC.

V and J are TRBV28 and TRBJ2-2; 7 nucleotides agree with TRBD1. The CDR3 runs to 16 residues. The V gene end was trimmed by 3 bases and the J gene end by 6 bases; junction bases not matched to a gene: 10. CDR1 is MDHEN, CDR2 SYDVKM, per germline. The CDR3 DNA sequence: TGTGCCAGCAGTTTCCCGGGACAGCCAGTGTCCGGGGAGCTGTTTTTT. Residues: CASSFPGQPVSGELFF.

This clone is a singleton in its sample. The chain carries TRBV4-1 and TRBJ2-1; 8 bases align to TRBD1. CDR3 length: 15 amino acids. Trimming cost V 5 bases and J 6 bases; bases outside gene matches: 9. Germline V gives CDR1 MGHRA, CDR2 YSYEKL. The CDR3 coding sequence is TGCGCCAGCAGCTACCCGGGACAGGTCATCAATGAGCAGTTCTTC. It is translated as CASSYPGQVINEQFF.

Only a few counts were recorded for this clone. This sequence joins TRBV6-5 and TRBJ2-7; D uncertain. The germline CDR1 and CDR2 sequences are MNHEY and SVGAGI. V lost 7 bases and J lost 0, with 13 bases in between. This CDR3 contains 14 residues. CDR3 sequence: CASMAYRSSYEQYF. The CDR3, as DNA: TGTGCCAGCATGGCATACCGGAGCTCCTACGAGCAGTACTTC.

The J gene is TRBJ2-2, the V gene TRBV23-1, with 7 bases matching TRBD2. TRBV23-1 is flagged as an ORF with uncertain function. The CDR3 is 16 amino acids. V shed 0 bases and J 3 bases; nucleotides not matched to a gene: 4. CDR3 region: CASSQSGGLYTGELFF. The CDR3 DNA sequence: TGCGCCAGCAGTCAATCCGGGGGGTTGTACACCGGGGAGCTGTTTTTT.